The source of this TCR beta chain is a study of CD8 T cells in Susac syndrome. The V gene's germline CDR1 is MNHEY and CDR2 SVGAGI. Trimming cost V 2 bases and J 3 bases, with 6 bases left between them. The CDR3 is 13 residues long. Random hexamers served to reverse transcribe roughly 0.45 to 1 ug RNA. Amplification of TCR beta CDR3 was carried out by immunoSEQ multiplex PCR, which covered 54 Vbeta and 13 Jbeta segments. Using its own MiXCR run on the immunoSEQ multiplex PCR reads, TCRdb lists one record per CDR3 protein. The sample consists of approximately 190,000 distinct CDR3 sequences, 80% to 95% of them appearing once. TEMRA cells were enriched by FACS, while CD8+ and CD4+ T cells were obtained through a negative isolation that was performed magnetically.

This sequence originates from a human donor in good health. Sequencing was performed on CD4+ T cells from PBMCs. V and J are TRBV6-5 and TRBJ2-3; no reliable D call. CDR3 bases: TGTGCCAGCAGTTACGATGGGACAGATACGCAGTATTTT. Protein product: CASSYDGTDTQYF.